This record looks at one T cell receptor beta chain sequence and its context. Germline CDR1 is MGHRA and CDR2 is YSYEKL. V was shortened by 0 bases and J by 1 base, with 13 bases between the two germline ends. The length of the CDR3 is 17 residues. With survey level as its setting, the immunoSEQ assay was v3.0. Repertoires were generated with immunoSEQ multiplex PCR, while TCRdb's copy carries only in-frame clones and drops some. Of about 7,200 clones detected, around 74% appear once; the ten largest clones hold 16%. This entry is derived from a study of long-term antiretroviral therapy in people with HIV.

This material consisted of unsorted PBMCs, taken approximately eleven months before starting antiretroviral therapy. The chain uses TRBV4-1 and TRBJ1-5; the D gene is possibly TRBD1 (5 bases). The TCR was taken from a man aged 40-55 years with HIV. CDR3 bases: TGCGCCAGCAGCCAAGATTGGGGGGGTTGGAGCAATCAGCCCCAGCATTTT. This translates into CASSQDWGGWSNQPQHF.